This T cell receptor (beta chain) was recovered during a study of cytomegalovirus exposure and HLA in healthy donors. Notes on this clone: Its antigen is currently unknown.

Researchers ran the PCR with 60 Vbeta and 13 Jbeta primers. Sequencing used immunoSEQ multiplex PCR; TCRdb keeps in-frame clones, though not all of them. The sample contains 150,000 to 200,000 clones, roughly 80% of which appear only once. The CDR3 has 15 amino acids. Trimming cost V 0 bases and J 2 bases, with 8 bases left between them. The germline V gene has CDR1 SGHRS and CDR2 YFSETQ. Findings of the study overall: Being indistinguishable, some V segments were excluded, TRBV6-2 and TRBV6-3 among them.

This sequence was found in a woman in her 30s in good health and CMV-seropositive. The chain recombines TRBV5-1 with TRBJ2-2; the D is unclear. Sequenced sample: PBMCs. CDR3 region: CASSLENSNTGELFF. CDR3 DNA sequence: TGCGCCAGCAGCTTGGAAAACTCCAACACCGGGGAGCTGTTTTTT.